These T cell receptor beta chains were read from a single sample in a study of shared clonotypes between healthy human individuals. The table came from immunoSEQ multiplex PCR; TCRdb's copy has only in-frame clones and leaves some out. Of more than 400,000 clones in the sample, 81% were seen once. The sample was PBMCs. These receptors all stem from a woman in her 40s in good health. Some clones in this sample may be carry-over from other donors' samples. Both conserved end residues are part of each CDR3. Each record gives: clone size, V gene, CDR3 length, J gene, D gene, CDR3 DNA, CDR3 protein. The D gene is left open where the match is weak. Size is stated for part of the rows, as once, few or many counts, or as a class when the clone is expanded.

NA	TRBV5-1	14	TRBJ1-1	TRBD1	TGCGCCACCCGGACAGGGGCCTTGAACACTGAAGCTTTCTTT	CATRTGALNTEAFF
NA	TRBV5-6	14	TRBJ2-7	NA	TGTGCCAGCAGCTACACAGGACGATTCTACGAGCAGTACTTC	CASSYTGRFYEQYF
many	TRBV4-3	15	TRBJ2-2	NA	TGCGCCAGCAGCCAAGGTGACCCGAACACCGGGGAGCTGTTTTTT	CASSQGDPNTGELFF
few	TRBV28	16	TRBJ2-6	NA	TGTGCCAGCAGTCTCCGGACAGCCTCTGGGGCCAACGTCCTGACTTTC	CASSLRTASGANVLTF
NA	TRBV29-1	15	TRBJ2-7	TRBD2	TGCAGCGTTGAAGATCCACTAGCGGGAGGTAGCGAGCAGTACTTC	CSVEDPLAGGSEQYF
NA	TRBV29-1	9	TRBJ2-3	NA	TGCAGCGAGTCAGATACGCAGTATTTT	CSESDTQYF
NA	TRBV5-1	15	TRBJ2-2	TRBD2	TGCGCCAGCAGCCTACTGAGCGGGAGGACCGGGGAGCTGTTTTTT	CASSLLSGRTGELFF
NA	TRBV28	15	TRBJ1-2	NA	TGTGCCAGCAGTTACCCGGGACCCCTTCACAGTGGCTACACCTTC	CASSYPGPLHSGYTF
NA	TRBV18	13	TRBJ2-3	TRBD1	TGTGCCAGCTCACGGGACAGGGAAGATACGCAGTATTTT	CASSRDREDTQYF
NA	TRBV5-8	14	TRBJ1-1	NA	TGTGCCAGCAGCTGGGGACACTTGAACACTGAAGCTTTCTTT	CASSWGHLNTEAFF
NA	TRBV4-2	13	TRBJ1-1	TRBD1	TGTGCCAGCAGCCAGGGAGACAGGGGAAGGGCTTTCTTT	CASSQGDRGRAFF
NA	TRBV18	12	TRBJ2-3	NA	TGTGCCAGCTCACCAGCGGGGGATACGCAGTATTTT	CASSPAGDTQYF
NA	TRBV9	14	TRBJ1-4	TRBD1	TGTGCCAGCTCTTTGACAGGGGGTAATGAAAAACTGTTTTTT	CASSLTGGNEKLFF
NA	TRBV13	17	TRBJ2-1	NA	TGTGCCAGCAGCTTAGGCCGGTGGGGGGATGTAAACAATGAGCAGTTCTTC	CASSLGRWGDVNNEQFF
once	TRBV7-9	13	TRBJ2-6	NA	TGTGCCAGCACCGGGGTTGGGGCCAACGTCCTGACTTTC	CASTGVGANVLTF
NA	TRBV28	15	TRBJ2-4	NA	TGTGCCAGCAGTTTCAGGGGTCTAGCCAAAAACATTCAGTACTTC	CASSFRGLAKNIQYF
NA	TRBV4-1	19	TRBJ2-1	TRBD2	TGCGCCAGCAGCCAAGAGGGGACTAGCGGGAGTAGCTCCTACAATGAGCAGTTCTTC	CASSQEGTSGSSSYNEQFF
NA	TRBV28	15	TRBJ2-7	NA	TGTGCCAGCAGTACCAAGGGGTACAACACCTACGAGCAGTACTTC	CASSTKGYNTYEQYF
few	TRBV7-8	13	TRBJ2-7	NA	TGTGCCAGCAGCCCTAGGGGGTTCTACGAGCAGTACTTC	CASSPRGFYEQYF
NA	TRBV7-2	16	TRBJ1-3	TRBD1	TGTGCCAGCAGCTTACGACGACAGGGTATGGGAAACACCATATATTTT	CASSLRRQGMGNTIYF
NA	TRBV7-3	13	TRBJ2-5	TRBD1	TGTGCCAGCAGCCGGGACAGTTTGGAGACCCAGTACTTC	CASSRDSLETQYF
once	TRBV14	18	TRBJ2-1	TRBD2	TGTGCCAGCAGCCTAATAGCGGGAGGGCATATCTCCTACAATGAGCAGTTCTTC	CASSLIAGGHISYNEQFF
NA	TRBV10-3	13	TRBJ1-1	NA	TGTGCCATCAGTGCCGATATGTCAACCGAAGCTTTCTTT	CAISADMSTEAFF
NA	TRBV27	14	TRBJ2-5	TRBD1	TGTGCCAGCAGTCCAGGGACAGGAGGAGAGACCCAGTACTTC	CASSPGTGGETQYF
NA	TRBV30	18	TRBJ2-1	TRBD2	TGTGCCTGGAGTGCCTCGCAAAGGGCTAGCGGGAGGATGGATGAGCAGTTCTTC	CAWSASQRASGRMDEQFF
NA	TRBV7-9	14	TRBJ1-1	NA	TGTGCCAGCTTTAGAACAGGGTACGGCACTGAAGCTTTCTTT	CASFRTGYGTEAFF
once	TRBV28	15	TRBJ2-1	TRBD2	TGTGCCAGCAGACCCCCGGGACTAGTAGGCAATGAGCAGTTCTTC	CASRPPGLVGNEQFF
NA	TRBV28	16	TRBJ2-3	NA	TGTGCCAGCAGTCTCGCCCCCGGGACCAACGGGGATACGCAGTATTTT	CASSLAPGTNGDTQYF
NA	TRBV28	14	TRBJ2-7	NA	TGTGCCAGCAGTTTGTGGTCTATCTCCTACGAGCAGTACTTC	CASSLWSISYEQYF
many	TRBV6-5	13	TRBJ1-3	NA	TGTGCCAGCTGTCCTTCTGGGGGAAACACCATATATTTT	CASCPSGGNTIYF
NA	TRBV19	13	TRBJ1-1	NA	TGTGCCAGTAGTTTTGCCAGTTACACTGAAGCTTTCTTT	CASSFASYTEAFF
NA	TRBV27	15	TRBJ2-3	TRBD1	TGTGCCAGCAGTTTGGAGGGACAGGGGACAGATACGCAGTATTTT	CASSLEGQGTDTQYF
NA	TRBV5-6	12	TRBJ2-5	NA	TGTGCCAGCAGCTTGGACAGAGGTTCCCAGTACTTC	CASSLDRGSQYF
few	TRBV6-4	17	TRBJ2-3	NA	TGTGCCAGCAGTCCCCTAGGGGGGACACTAAGCACAGATACGCAGTATTTT	CASSPLGGTLSTDTQYF
few	TRBV29-1	19	TRBJ2-1	NA	TGCAGCGGTGTCATCTCGACGGGAAGGAGACAATCCTCCTACAATGAGCAGTTCTTC	CSGVISTGRRQSSYNEQFF
many	TRBV2	13	TRBJ1-1	TRBD1	TGTGCCAGCAACTGGGACAGCTTAGGGGGAGCTTTCTTT	CASNWDSLGGAFF
NA	TRBV7-9	14	TRBJ1-4	NA	TGTGCCAGCAGCTTAAACGGGGGCGGAGAAAAACTGTTTTTT	CASSLNGGGEKLFF